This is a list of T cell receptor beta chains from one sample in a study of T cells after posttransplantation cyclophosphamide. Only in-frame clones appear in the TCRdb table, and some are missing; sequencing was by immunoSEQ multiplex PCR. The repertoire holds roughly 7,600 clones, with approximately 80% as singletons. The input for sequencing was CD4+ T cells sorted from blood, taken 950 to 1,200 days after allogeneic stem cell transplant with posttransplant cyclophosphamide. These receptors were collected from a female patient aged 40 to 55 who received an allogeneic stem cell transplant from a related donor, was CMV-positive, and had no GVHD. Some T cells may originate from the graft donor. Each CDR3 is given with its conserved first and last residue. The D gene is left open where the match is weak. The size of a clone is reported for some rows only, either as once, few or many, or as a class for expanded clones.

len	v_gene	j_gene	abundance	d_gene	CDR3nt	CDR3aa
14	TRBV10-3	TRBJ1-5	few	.	TGTGCCATCAGCCTTGACAATAGCAATCAGCCCCAGCATTTT	CAISLDNSNQPQHF
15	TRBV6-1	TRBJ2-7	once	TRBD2	TGTGCCAGCAGTGCCAATCTAGCGGGGTCCTACGAGCAGTACTTC	CASSANLAGSYEQYF
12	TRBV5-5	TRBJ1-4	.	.	TGTGCCAGCAGCTTCACAGGAGAAAAACTGTTTTTT	CASSFTGEKLFF
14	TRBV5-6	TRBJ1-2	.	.	TGTGCCAGCAGCTTGGTCGTAGGGGGAACTGGCTACACCTTC	CASSLVVGGTGYTF
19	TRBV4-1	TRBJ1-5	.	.	TGCGCCAGCAGCCAAGATGCAACCAAAGGCGCACAGTGGAATCAGCCCCAGCATTTT	CASSQDATKGAQWNQPQHF
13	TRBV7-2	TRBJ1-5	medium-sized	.	TGTGCCAGCAGCCTCTACAGGAGCCAGCCCCAGCATTTT	CASSLYRSQPQHF
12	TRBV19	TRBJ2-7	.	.	TGTGCCAGTAGAGCGGGCTGGGACGAGCAGTACTTC	CASRAGWDEQYF
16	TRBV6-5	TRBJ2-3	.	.	TGTGCCAGCAGTTACTCACGGGGAGTGGGCACAGATACGCAGTATTTT	CASSYSRGVGTDTQYF
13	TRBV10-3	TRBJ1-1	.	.	TGTGCCTCACTGGGGGCATGGGACACTGAAGCTTTCTTT	CASLGAWDTEAFF
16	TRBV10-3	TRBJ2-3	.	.	TGTGCCAGCCGGGACATCAGCCCTCCTAGCACAGATACGCAGTATTTT	CASRDISPPSTDTQYF
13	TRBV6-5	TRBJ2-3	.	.	TGTGCCAGTTACCGCCCGGGCACAGATACGCAGTATTTT	CASYRPGTDTQYF
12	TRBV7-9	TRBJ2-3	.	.	TGTGCCAGCAGCTCAGGGGTAGATACGCAGTATTTT	CASSSGVDTQYF
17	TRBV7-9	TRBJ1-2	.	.	TGTGCCAGCAGCACCCAGGGGTGGGGTAAACTAGACTATGGCTACACCTTC	CASSTQGWGKLDYGYTF
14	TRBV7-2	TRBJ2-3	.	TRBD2	TGTGCCAGCAGCCGGGACTACAGCACAGATACGCAGTATTTT	CASSRDYSTDTQYF
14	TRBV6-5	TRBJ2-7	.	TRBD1	TGTGCCAGCAGTCCCCGGACAGGGGGTCACGAGCAGTACTTC	CASSPRTGGHEQYF
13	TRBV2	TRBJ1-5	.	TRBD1	TGTGCCAGCAGTGCGGGACAGTTTCAGCCCCAGCATTTT	CASSAGQFQPQHF
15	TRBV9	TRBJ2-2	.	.	TGTGCCAGCAGCACCACATCGACAGACACCGGGGAGCTGTTTTTT	CASSTTSTDTGELFF
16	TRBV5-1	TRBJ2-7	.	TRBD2	TGCGCCAGCAGCTCCCGGGGACTAGCGGGGATCAACGAGCAGTACTTC	CASSSRGLAGINEQYF
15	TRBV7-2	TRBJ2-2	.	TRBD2	TGTGCCAGCAGCTTTAGCGGGGGGAGCACCGGGGAGCTGTTTTTT	CASSFSGGSTGELFF
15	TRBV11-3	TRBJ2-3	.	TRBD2	TGTGCCAGCAGCTTAGGCGGGGGGGACACAGATACGCAGTATTTT	CASSLGGGDTDTQYF
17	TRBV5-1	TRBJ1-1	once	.	TGCGCCAGCAGCTTGCTCTTAACGGGGGGAAAGGGGACTGAAGCTTTCTTT	CASSLLLTGGKGTEAFF
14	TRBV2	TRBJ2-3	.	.	TGTGCCAGCAGTGATAGGGGAATCACAGATACGCAGTATTTT	CASSDRGITDTQYF
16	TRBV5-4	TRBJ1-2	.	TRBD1	TGTGCCAGCAGCTTGGGGGGACAGGCCTCAAACTATGGCTACACCTTC	CASSLGGQASNYGYTF
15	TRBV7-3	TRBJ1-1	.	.	TGTGCCAGCAGTTCCCGGGGGGCGCGGGACACTGAAGCTTTCTTT	CASSSRGARDTEAFF
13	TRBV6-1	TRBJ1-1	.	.	TGTGCCAGCAGTGTGACACAGAACACTGAAGCTTTCTTT	CASSVTQNTEAFF
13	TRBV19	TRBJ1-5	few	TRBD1	TGTGCCAGTAGTAGGGACAGGGGACAGCCCCAGCATTTT	CASSRDRGQPQHF
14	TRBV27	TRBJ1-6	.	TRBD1	TGTGCCAGCAGTTTAGTACAGGGGCCCTGGCCCCTCCACTTT	CASSLVQGPWPLHF
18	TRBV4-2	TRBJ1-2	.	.	TGTGCCAGCAGCCAAGATTTACAGGCGACGGATTCTAACTATGGCTACACCTTC	CASSQDLQATDSNYGYTF
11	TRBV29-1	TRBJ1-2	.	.	TGCAGCGTTGTACACGGAGGGGTAAACACCTTC	CSVVHGGVNTF
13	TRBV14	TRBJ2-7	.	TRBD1	TGTGCCAGCAGAAAGGGGGCGACGGGGGAGCAGTACTTC	CASRKGATGEQYF
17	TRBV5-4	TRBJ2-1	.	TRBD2	TGTGCCAGCAGCCCCTCATCTGGCGGGGGGGCCCACAATGAGCAGTTCTTC	CASSPSSGGGAHNEQFF
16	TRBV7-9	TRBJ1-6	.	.	TGTGCCAGCAGCTTAGTCGTAGGGACAAGTAATTCACCCCTCCACTTT	CASSLVVGTSNSPLHF
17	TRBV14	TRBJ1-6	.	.	TGTGCCAGCAGCCGCCCAACCGGGAGATCGAATAATTCCCCCCTCCACTTT	CASSRPTGRSNNSPLHF
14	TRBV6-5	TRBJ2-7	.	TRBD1	TGTGCCAGCAGAGTTGGGGACAGGGCCTACGAGCAGTACTTC	CASRVGDRAYEQYF
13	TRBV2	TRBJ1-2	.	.	TGTGCCAGCAGTGAAAGACCCGGGGGTGGCTACACCTTC	CASSERPGGGYTF
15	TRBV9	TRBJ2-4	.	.	TGTGCCAGCAGCGTAGGTGGGGGGACCAAAAACATTCAGTACTTC	CASSVGGGTKNIQYF
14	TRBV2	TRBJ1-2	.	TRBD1	TGTGCCAGCAGCGGGGACAGGGGGGACTATGGCTACACCTTC	CASSGDRGDYGYTF
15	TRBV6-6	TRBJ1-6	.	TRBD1	TGTGCCAGCAGACGGACAGGGGACTATAATTCACCCCTCCACTTT	CASRRTGDYNSPLHF
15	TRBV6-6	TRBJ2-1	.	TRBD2	TGTGCCAGCACAATCGCGGGGGGGCGGGGCAATGAGCAGTTCTTC	CASTIAGGRGNEQFF
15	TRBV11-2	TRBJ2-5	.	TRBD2	TGTGCCAGCAGCTTCGGACGGACTAGCCACGAGACCCAGTACTTC	CASSFGRTSHETQYF
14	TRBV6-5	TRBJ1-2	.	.	TGTGCCAGCAGCTTGGACACCGCTAACTATGGCTACACCTTC	CASSLDTANYGYTF
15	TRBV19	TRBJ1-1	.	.	TGTGCCAGTAGTATGGGGGTGCAGGGGTCTCAGGAAGCTTTCTTT	CASSMGVQGSQEAFF
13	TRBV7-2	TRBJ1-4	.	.	TGTGCCAGCAGCTTACAACAGAATGAAAAACTGTTTTTT	CASSLQQNEKLFF
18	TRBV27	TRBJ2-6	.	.	TGTGCCAGCAGATATACCCGGGACATTTTATCTGGGGCCAACGTCCTGACTTTC	CASRYTRDILSGANVLTF
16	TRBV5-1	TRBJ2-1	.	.	TGCGCCAGCAGCTTGATAGGACAGGGACTATACAATGAGCAGTTCTTC	CASSLIGQGLYNEQFF